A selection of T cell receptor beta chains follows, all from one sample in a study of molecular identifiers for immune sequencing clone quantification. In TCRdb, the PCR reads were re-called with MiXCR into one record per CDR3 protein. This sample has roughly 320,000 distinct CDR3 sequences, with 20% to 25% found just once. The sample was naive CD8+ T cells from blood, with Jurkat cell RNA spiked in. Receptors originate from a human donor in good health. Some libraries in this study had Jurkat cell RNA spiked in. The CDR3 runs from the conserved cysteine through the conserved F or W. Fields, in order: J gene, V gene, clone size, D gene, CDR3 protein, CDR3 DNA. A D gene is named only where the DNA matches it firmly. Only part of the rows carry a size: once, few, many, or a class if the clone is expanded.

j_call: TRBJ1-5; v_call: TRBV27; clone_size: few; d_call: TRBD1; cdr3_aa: CASSLQGVNNQPQHF; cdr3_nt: TGTGCCAGCAGTTTACAGGGGGTTAACAATCAGCCCCAGCATTTT
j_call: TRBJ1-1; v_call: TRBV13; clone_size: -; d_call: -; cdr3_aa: CASSLGRGLAGAFF; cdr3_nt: TGTGCCAGCAGCTTAGGAAGGGGCCTCGCTGGAGCTTTCTTT
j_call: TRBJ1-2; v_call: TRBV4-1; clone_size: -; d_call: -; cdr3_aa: CASSPSRQSNYGYTF; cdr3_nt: TGCGCCAGCAGCCCCAGCCGACAGAGTAACTATGGCTACACCTTC
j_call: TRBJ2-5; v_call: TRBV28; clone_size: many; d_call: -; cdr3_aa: CASSFWSIGRGPQETQYF; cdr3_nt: TGTGCCAGCAGTTTCTGGTCTATTGGCAGGGGTCCTCAAGAGACCCAGTACTTC
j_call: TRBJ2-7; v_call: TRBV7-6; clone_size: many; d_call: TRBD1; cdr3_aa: CASSLTGQGEGYEQYF; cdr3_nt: TGTGCCAGCAGCTTAACCGGACAGGGAGAGGGGTACGAGCAGTACTTC
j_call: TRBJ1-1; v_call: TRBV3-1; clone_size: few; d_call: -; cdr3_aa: CASSQDPREGRAEAFF; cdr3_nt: TGTGCCAGCAGCCAAGATCCCAGGGAGGGAAGGGCTGAAGCTTTCTTT
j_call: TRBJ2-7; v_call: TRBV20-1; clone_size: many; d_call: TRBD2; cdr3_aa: CSARGSASGTTYEQYF; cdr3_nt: TGCAGTGCTAGAGGATCGGCTAGCGGGACGACCTACGAGCAGTACTTC
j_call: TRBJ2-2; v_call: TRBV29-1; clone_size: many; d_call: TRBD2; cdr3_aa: CSVGGGTGELFF; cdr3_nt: TGCAGCGTGGGCGGGGGAACCGGGGAGCTGTTTTTT
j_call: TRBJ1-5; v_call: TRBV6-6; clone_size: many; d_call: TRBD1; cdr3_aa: CASTLNRGSNQPQHF; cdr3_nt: TGTGCCAGCACCTTGAACAGGGGTAGCAATCAGCCCCAGCATTTT
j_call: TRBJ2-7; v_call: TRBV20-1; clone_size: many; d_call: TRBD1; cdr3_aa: CSARTGGYEQYF; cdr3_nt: TGCAGTGCTAGGACAGGGGGCTACGAGCAGTACTTC
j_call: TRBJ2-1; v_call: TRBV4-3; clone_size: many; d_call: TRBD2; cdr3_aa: CASSRETSGSNEQFF; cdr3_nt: TGCGCCAGCAGCCGAGAGACTAGCGGGTCCAATGAGCAGTTCTTC
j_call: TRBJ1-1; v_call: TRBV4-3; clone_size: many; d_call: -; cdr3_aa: CASSQEGAGGTEAFF; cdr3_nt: TGCGCCAGCAGCCAAGAAGGCGCGGGGGGAACTGAAGCTTTCTTT
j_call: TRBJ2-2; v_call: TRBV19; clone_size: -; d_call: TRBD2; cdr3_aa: CASSIRISGGEGYTGELFF; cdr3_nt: TGTGCCAGTAGTATCCGGATTAGCGGGGGCGAGGGGTACACCGGGGAGCTGTTTTTT
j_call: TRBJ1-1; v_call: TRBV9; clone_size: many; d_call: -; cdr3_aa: CASSLGWGTETEAFF; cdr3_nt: TGTGCCAGCAGCCTAGGTTGGGGGACCGAGACTGAAGCTTTCTTT